This TCR beta chain was identified during a study of CD8 T cells in Susac syndrome. This CDR3 is 14 amino acids long. From germline, CDR1 is MNHEY and CDR2 SVGEGT. Trimming shortened V by 4 bases and J by 3 bases, and 9 bases separated the two germline ends. It was with random hexamers that about 0.45 to 1 ug RNA was reverse transcribed. Each CDR3 protein is one row after TCRdb ran MiXCR on the immunoSEQ multiplex PCR reads. The sample holds 330,000 or so distinct CDR3 sequences; almost 85% are singletons and the top ten take 0.2% to 0.25%. FACS enriched CD8+ TEMRA cells, while bulk CD8+ and CD4+ were negatively isolated.

What was sequenced was CD8+ T cells from PBMCs. The chain is built from TRBV6-2 or TRBV6-3 and TRBJ2-2; the D gene is possibly TRBD2 (6 bases). This TCR came from a human donor with multiple sclerosis. CDR3 residues: CASSSAGYTGELFF. In nucleotides, the CDR3 is TGTGCCAGCAGTTCGGCGGGATACACCGGGGAGCTGTTTTTT.